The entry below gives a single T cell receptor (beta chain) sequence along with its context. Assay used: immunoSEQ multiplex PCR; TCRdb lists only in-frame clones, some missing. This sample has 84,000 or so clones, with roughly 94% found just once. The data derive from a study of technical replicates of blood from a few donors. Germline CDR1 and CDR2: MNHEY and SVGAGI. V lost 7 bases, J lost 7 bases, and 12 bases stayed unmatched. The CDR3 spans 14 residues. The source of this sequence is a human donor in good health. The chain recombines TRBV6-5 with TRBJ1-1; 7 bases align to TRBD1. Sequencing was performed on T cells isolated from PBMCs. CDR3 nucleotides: TGTGCCAGCAACAAGGACAGGTCTCTCCATGAAGCTTTCTTT. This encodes CASNKDRSLHEAFF.